Each of the 2 T cell receptor beta chains below was sequenced from the same sample in a study of T cell therapy after organ transplantation. Some clones are missing from TCRdb's copy, which holds only in-frame ones; the method was immunoSEQ multiplex PCR. The sample has 1,500 to 2,000 clones, roughly 86% seen once. Their recognized antigens are unknown. Time point reported: 20-29 weeks after completion of therapy. The sample in question was CD8+ T cells from blood, obtained after autologous CMV-specific T cell therapy. The receptors were sampled from a human patient who had received a solid organ transplant and had CMV disease. Part of the T cell pool may stem from the graft donor.

The chain recombines TRBV7-9 with TRBJ2-1; D unclear. The CDR3 length is 13 residues. The V gene lost 5 bases and the J gene lost 2 bases, with 7 bases spanning the gap. The germline V gene has CDR1 SEHNR and CDR2 FQNEAQ (reference sequence). In DNA, the CDR3 is TGTGCCAGCAGCCCCCGGACCTACAATGAGCAGTTCTTC. Amino acids: CASSPRTYNEQFF.

J is TRBJ1-4 and V is TRBV7-9, with D possibly TRBD1 on 6 matching bases. CDR1 is SEHNR and CDR2 is FQNEAQ in the germline V gene (reference sequence). The V end lost 5 bases, the J end lost 8 bases, and 15 bases lay between the germline ends. CDR3 length equals 14 residues. This CDR3 reads CASSAPGVYEKLFF. The CDR3 DNA sequence: TGTGCCAGCAGCGCCCCAGGGGTTTACGAAAAACTGTTTTTT.